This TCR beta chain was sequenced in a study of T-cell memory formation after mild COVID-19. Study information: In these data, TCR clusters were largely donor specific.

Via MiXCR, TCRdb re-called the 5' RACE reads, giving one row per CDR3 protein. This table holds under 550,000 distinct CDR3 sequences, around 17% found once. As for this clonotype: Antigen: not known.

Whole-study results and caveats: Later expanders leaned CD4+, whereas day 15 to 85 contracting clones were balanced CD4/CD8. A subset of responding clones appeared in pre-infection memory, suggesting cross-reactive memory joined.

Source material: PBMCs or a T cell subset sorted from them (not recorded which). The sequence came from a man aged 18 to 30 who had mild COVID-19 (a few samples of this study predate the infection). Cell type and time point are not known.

The CDR3 is CASSSLRTGGQETQYF. The CDR3 DNA reads as TGTGCCAGCAGCTCCCTCAGGACAGGGGGCCAAGAGACCCAGTACTTC. The gene calls are TRBV7-2 and TRBJ2-5, with TRBD1 identical over 10 bases. This CDR3 has 16 residues. Germline assignment: CDR1 SGHTA and CDR2 FQGNSA. After removal of 4 bases from V and 1 base from J, the junction contained 6 bases not matched to a gene. The full variable domain, with the rest looked up from reference TRBV7-2 and TRBJ2-5, is GAGVSQSPSNKVTEKGKDVELRCDPISGHTALYWYRQSLGQGLEFLIYFQGNSAPDKSGLPSDRFSAERTGGSVSTLTIQRTQQEDSAVYLCASSSLRTGGQETQYFGPGTRLLVL.